Listed below are T cell receptor beta chains from one sample, sequenced in a study of neoadjuvant anti-PD-1 for oral cavity cancer. The table came from immunoSEQ multiplex PCR; TCRdb's copy has only in-frame clones and leaves some out. Seen here are tens of thousands of clones, around 80% observed once, and the top ten hold 3.4%. Material: PBMCs, obtained before nivolumab (anti-PD-1) treatment. The receptors here all came from a person between 40 and 85 years old with oral cavity squamous cell carcinoma. Each CDR3 is given with its conserved first and last residue. A D gene is named only where the DNA matches it firmly. Clone size, where shown, is once, few, many, or a class for clones that have expanded.

v_gene: TRBV5-4
d_gene: NA
abundance: NA
j_gene: TRBJ2-7
CDR3nt: TGTGCCAGCAGCCCTCCGGGACAAGTCTACGAGCAGTACTTC
CDR3aa: CASSPPGQVYEQYF

v_gene: TRBV9
d_gene: NA
abundance: NA
j_gene: TRBJ1-5
CDR3nt: TGTGCCAGCGGTAGGGACACGAGCAATCAGCCCCAGCATTTT
CDR3aa: CASGRDTSNQPQHF

v_gene: TRBV5-1
d_gene: NA
abundance: NA
j_gene: TRBJ2-5
CDR3nt: TGCGCCAGCAGCTCGGGGGGCTGGTCGGAGACCCAGTACTTC
CDR3aa: CASSSGGWSETQYF

v_gene: TRBV30
d_gene: NA
abundance: few
j_gene: TRBJ2-7
CDR3nt: TGTGCCTGGGGCAGGCGAGGGAGGACCTACGAGCAGTACTTC
CDR3aa: CAWGRRGRTYEQYF

v_gene: TRBV10-2
d_gene: TRBD2
abundance: NA
j_gene: TRBJ2-3
CDR3nt: TGCGCCAGCAGTGAGTCGACCGGGACTAGCGGTACAGATACGCAGTATTTT
CDR3aa: CASSESTGTSGTDTQYF

v_gene: TRBV4-2
d_gene: NA
abundance: NA
j_gene: TRBJ1-1
CDR3nt: TGTGCCAGCAGCCAAGAACACGGGACCACTGAAGCTTTCTTT
CDR3aa: CASSQEHGTTEAFF

v_gene: TRBV29-1
d_gene: NA
abundance: NA
j_gene: TRBJ1-3
CDR3nt: TGCAGCGTTGAAGTTGGGACCTCTGGAAACACCATATATTTT
CDR3aa: CSVEVGTSGNTIYF

v_gene: TRBV30
d_gene: TRBD1
abundance: NA
j_gene: TRBJ2-7
CDR3nt: TGTGCCTGGACCGGGACAGGGGTAGAGCAGTACTTC
CDR3aa: CAWTGTGVEQYF

v_gene: TRBV11-2
d_gene: TRBD2
abundance: NA
j_gene: TRBJ2-5
CDR3nt: TGTGCCAGCAGTACTGCGGGGGGAGTCGAGACCCAGTACTTC
CDR3aa: CASSTAGGVETQYF

v_gene: TRBV19
d_gene: NA
abundance: NA
j_gene: TRBJ2-1
CDR3nt: TGTGCCAGTAGTATAGTCCAGAGCAATGAGCAGTTCTTC
CDR3aa: CASSIVQSNEQFF

v_gene: TRBV28
d_gene: TRBD2
abundance: NA
j_gene: TRBJ2-7
CDR3nt: TGTGCCAGCAGTTTAGTAATGAGCGGGAGGATTTCCTACGAGCAGTACTTC
CDR3aa: CASSLVMSGRISYEQYF

v_gene: TRBV6-9
d_gene: NA
abundance: NA
j_gene: TRBJ2-2
CDR3nt: TGTGCCAGCATCAGGGTAGGAGCCGGGGAGCTGTTTTTT
CDR3aa: CASIRVGAGELFF

v_gene: TRBV5-5
d_gene: NA
abundance: NA
j_gene: TRBJ2-7
CDR3nt: TGTGCCAGCAGCTGGACTGGACTCAATTCCTACGAGCAGTACTTC
CDR3aa: CASSWTGLNSYEQYF

v_gene: TRBV5-1
d_gene: TRBD2
abundance: NA
j_gene: TRBJ2-1
CDR3nt: TGCGCCAGCAGCGCCTCGGGACTAGCGCTCGAGCAGTTCTTC
CDR3aa: CASSASGLALEQFF

v_gene: TRBV23-1
d_gene: NA
abundance: NA
j_gene: TRBJ2-7
CDR3nt: TGCGCCAGCAGTCGCCGAGTAGGACAGAACTCCTACGAGCAGTACTTC
CDR3aa: CASSRRVGQNSYEQYF

v_gene: TRBV7-9
d_gene: TRBD1
abundance: NA
j_gene: TRBJ1-2
CDR3nt: TGTGCCAGCAGCGTGCAGGGGGTCGATGGCTACACCTTC
CDR3aa: CASSVQGVDGYTF

v_gene: TRBV6-5
d_gene: TRBD1
abundance: NA
j_gene: TRBJ1-1
CDR3nt: TGTGCCAGCAGCTCACCAGGGGGGGTGAACACTGAAGCTTTCTTT
CDR3aa: CASSSPGGVNTEAFF

v_gene: TRBV4-2
d_gene: NA
abundance: NA
j_gene: TRBJ2-1
CDR3nt: TGTGCCAGCAGCCAAGAGGGGGCCAATGAGCAGTTCTTC
CDR3aa: CASSQEGANEQFF

v_gene: TRBV5-6
d_gene: TRBD2
abundance: NA
j_gene: TRBJ2-1
CDR3nt: TGTGCCAGCAGCTTGGCCTGGACTAGCGGGAACAATGAGCAGTTCTTC
CDR3aa: CASSLAWTSGNNEQFF

v_gene: TRBV4-1
d_gene: TRBD2
abundance: NA
j_gene: TRBJ2-5
CDR3nt: TGCGCCAGCAGCCCCCCGACTAGCGCAGGAGAGACCCAGTACTTC
CDR3aa: CASSPPTSAGETQYF

v_gene: TRBV11-2
d_gene: NA
abundance: NA
j_gene: TRBJ1-2
CDR3nt: TGTGCCAGCAGCTCAACACCGGAACCCGGGGGCTATGGCTACACCTTC
CDR3aa: CASSSTPEPGGYGYTF

v_gene: TRBV19
d_gene: NA
abundance: medium-sized
j_gene: TRBJ2-1
CDR3nt: TGTGCCACTAAGAGGGCGGACAATGAGCAGTTCTTC
CDR3aa: CATKRADNEQFF

v_gene: TRBV5-5
d_gene: NA
abundance: NA
j_gene: TRBJ1-2
CDR3nt: TGTGCCAGCAGCCATCCCGGGACCAACTATGGCTACACCTTC
CDR3aa: CASSHPGTNYGYTF

v_gene: TRBV27
d_gene: NA
abundance: NA
j_gene: TRBJ1-1
CDR3nt: TGTGCCAGCAGTTTATCGGAGGACCTCAGGCGCACTGAAGCTTTCTTT
CDR3aa: CASSLSEDLRRTEAFF

v_gene: TRBV2
d_gene: NA
abundance: NA
j_gene: TRBJ1-4
CDR3nt: TGTGCCAGCAATAGGGACGGTGAAAAACTGTTTTTT
CDR3aa: CASNRDGEKLFF

v_gene: TRBV9
d_gene: TRBD1
abundance: once
j_gene: TRBJ2-2
CDR3nt: TGTGCCAGCAGCCACCGGGACAGCTACACCGGGGAGCTGTTTTTT
CDR3aa: CASSHRDSYTGELFF

v_gene: TRBV4-2
d_gene: NA
abundance: few
j_gene: TRBJ2-5
CDR3nt: TGTGCCAGCAGCCAAATAGAAGAGACCCAGTACTTC
CDR3aa: CASSQIEETQYF

v_gene: TRBV2
d_gene: NA
abundance: NA
j_gene: TRBJ2-1
CDR3nt: TGTGCCAGCAGTGAAGCGCCGGGACGTTTGACAGACAATGAGCAGTTCTTC
CDR3aa: CASSEAPGRLTDNEQFF

v_gene: TRBV30
d_gene: TRBD2
abundance: NA
j_gene: TRBJ2-1
CDR3nt: TGTGCCTGGATTCCGGGACTAGTAAATGAGCAGTTCTTC
CDR3aa: CAWIPGLVNEQFF

v_gene: TRBV5-1
d_gene: NA
abundance: NA
j_gene: TRBJ1-1
CDR3nt: TGCGCCAGCAGCTTGACACAGGAGACTGAAGCTTTCTTT
CDR3aa: CASSLTQETEAFF

v_gene: TRBV6-5
d_gene: NA
abundance: few
j_gene: TRBJ1-5
CDR3nt: TGTGCCAGCAGTTACTCGTATAATCAGCCCCAGCATTTT
CDR3aa: CASSYSYNQPQHF

v_gene: TRBV4-1
d_gene: NA
abundance: once
j_gene: TRBJ2-1
CDR3nt: TGCGCCAGCAGCCAACCTCTCGGAAATGAGCAGTTCTTC
CDR3aa: CASSQPLGNEQFF

v_gene: TRBV6-5
d_gene: NA
abundance: NA
j_gene: TRBJ2-5
CDR3nt: TGTGCCAGCAGCCGGACAGGGGCGGGAGGGGAGACCCAGTACTTC
CDR3aa: CASSRTGAGGETQYF

v_gene: TRBV19
d_gene: TRBD1
abundance: NA
j_gene: TRBJ1-5
CDR3nt: TGTGCCAGTAGTACGAGACAGGGAGGGGGTAGCAATCAGCCCCAGCATTTT
CDR3aa: CASSTRQGGGSNQPQHF

v_gene: TRBV5-1
d_gene: NA
abundance: NA
j_gene: TRBJ1-1
CDR3nt: TGCGCCAGCAGCTTGGGAGCCACCGAGGGAGCTGAAGCTTTCTTT
CDR3aa: CASSLGATEGAEAFF

v_gene: TRBV30
d_gene: NA
abundance: NA
j_gene: TRBJ2-5
CDR3nt: TGTGCCTGGAGTGTACGGGAGACCCAGTACTTC
CDR3aa: CAWSVRETQYF

v_gene: TRBV10-2
d_gene: TRBD2
abundance: NA
j_gene: TRBJ2-4
CDR3nt: TGCGCCAGCAATCCCCACGGGGGGGTAGCGGACTTCAAAAACATTCAGTACTTC
CDR3aa: CASNPHGGVADFKNIQYF

v_gene: TRBV19
d_gene: NA
abundance: NA
j_gene: TRBJ1-5
CDR3nt: TGTGCCAGTACTTGGGGTGAACAGCCCCAGCATTTT
CDR3aa: CASTWGEQPQHF

v_gene: TRBV2
d_gene: TRBD1
abundance: once
j_gene: TRBJ2-7
CDR3nt: TGTGCCAGCAAGAACCTGGGGACAGGGAACGAGCAGTACTTC
CDR3aa: CASKNLGTGNEQYF

v_gene: TRBV12-5
d_gene: NA
abundance: once
j_gene: TRBJ1-5
CDR3nt: TGTGCTAGTGGTTTACCAGGGTGGGAAGGTTGGAGCAATCAGCCCCAGCATTTT
CDR3aa: CASGLPGWEGWSNQPQHF

v_gene: TRBV7-6
d_gene: TRBD1
abundance: NA
j_gene: TRBJ1-2
CDR3nt: TGTGCCAGCAGCTTACCTGGACAGGGGAAGGAAGGCTACACCTTC
CDR3aa: CASSLPGQGKEGYTF

v_gene: TRBV11-2
d_gene: TRBD1
abundance: few
j_gene: TRBJ1-1
CDR3nt: TGTGCCAGCAGCACCCGACAGGGGCCGGAGGATTTCTTT
CDR3aa: CASSTRQGPEDFF